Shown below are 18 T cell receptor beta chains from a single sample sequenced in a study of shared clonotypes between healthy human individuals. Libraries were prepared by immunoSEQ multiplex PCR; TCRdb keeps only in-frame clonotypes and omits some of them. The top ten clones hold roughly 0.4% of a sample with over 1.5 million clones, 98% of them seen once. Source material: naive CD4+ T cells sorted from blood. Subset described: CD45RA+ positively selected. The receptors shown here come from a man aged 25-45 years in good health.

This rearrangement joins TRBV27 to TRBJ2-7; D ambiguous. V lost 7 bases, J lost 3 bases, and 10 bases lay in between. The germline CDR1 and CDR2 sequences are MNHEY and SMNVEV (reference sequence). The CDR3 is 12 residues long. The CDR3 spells CASILLLYEQYF. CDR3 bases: TGTGCCAGCATTCTGCTCCTCTACGAGCAGTACTTC.

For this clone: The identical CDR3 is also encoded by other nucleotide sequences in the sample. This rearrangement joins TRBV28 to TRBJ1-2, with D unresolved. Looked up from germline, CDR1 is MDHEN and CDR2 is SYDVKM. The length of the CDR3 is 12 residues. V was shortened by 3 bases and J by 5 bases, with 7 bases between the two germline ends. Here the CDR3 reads CASSFRGYGYTF. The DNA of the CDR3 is TGTGCCAGCAGTTTCCGAGGGTATGGCTACACCTTC.

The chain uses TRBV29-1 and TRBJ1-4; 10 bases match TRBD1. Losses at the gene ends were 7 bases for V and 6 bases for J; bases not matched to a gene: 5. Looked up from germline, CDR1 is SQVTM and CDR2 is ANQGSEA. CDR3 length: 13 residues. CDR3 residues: CSALTGGDEKLFF. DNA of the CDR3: TGCAGCGCTTTGACAGGGGGCGATGAAAAACTGTTTTTT.

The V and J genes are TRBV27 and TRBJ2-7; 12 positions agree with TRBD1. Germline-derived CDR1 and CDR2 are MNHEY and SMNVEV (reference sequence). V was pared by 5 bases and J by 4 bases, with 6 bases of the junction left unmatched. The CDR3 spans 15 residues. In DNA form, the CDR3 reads TGTGCCAGCAGTGGCCGGGACAGGGGGCTGTACGAGCAGTACTTC. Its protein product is CASSGRDRGLYEQYF.

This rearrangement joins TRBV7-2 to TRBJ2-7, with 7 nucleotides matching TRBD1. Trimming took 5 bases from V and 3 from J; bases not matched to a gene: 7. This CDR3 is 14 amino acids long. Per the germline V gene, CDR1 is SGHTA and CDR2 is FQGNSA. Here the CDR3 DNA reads TGTGCCAGCAGCCTGAAGAACAGGGGCTACGAGCAGTACTTC. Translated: CASSLKNRGYEQYF.

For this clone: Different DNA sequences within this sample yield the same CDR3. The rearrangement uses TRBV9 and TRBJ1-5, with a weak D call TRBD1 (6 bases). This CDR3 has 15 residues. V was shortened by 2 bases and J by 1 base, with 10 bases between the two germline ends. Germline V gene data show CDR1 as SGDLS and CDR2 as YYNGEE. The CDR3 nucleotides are TGTGCCAGCAGCGTCACAGGGACCAGCAATCAGCCCCAGCATTTT. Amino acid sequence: CASSVTGTSNQPQHF.

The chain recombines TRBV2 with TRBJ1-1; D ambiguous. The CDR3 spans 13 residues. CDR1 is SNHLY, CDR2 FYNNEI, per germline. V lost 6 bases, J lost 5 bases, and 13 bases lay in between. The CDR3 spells CASSSDLATEAFF. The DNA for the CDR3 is TGTGCCAGCAGCTCGGACCTAGCGACTGAAGCTTTCTTT.

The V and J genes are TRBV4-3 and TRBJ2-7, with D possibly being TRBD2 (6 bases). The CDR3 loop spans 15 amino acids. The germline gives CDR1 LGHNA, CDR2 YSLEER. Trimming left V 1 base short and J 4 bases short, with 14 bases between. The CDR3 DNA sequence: TGCGCCAGCAGCCAAGCCCCCGGGGGATCTTACGAGCAGTACTTC. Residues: CASSQAPGGSYEQYF.

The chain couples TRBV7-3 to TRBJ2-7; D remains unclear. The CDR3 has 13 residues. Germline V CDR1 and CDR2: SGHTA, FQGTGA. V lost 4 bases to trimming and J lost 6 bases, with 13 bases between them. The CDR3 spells CASSYDNLGEQYF. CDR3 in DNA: TGTGCCAGCAGCTACGACAACTTAGGCGAGCAGTACTTC. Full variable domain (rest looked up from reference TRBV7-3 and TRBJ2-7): GAGVSQTPSNKVTEKGKYVELRCDPISGHTALYWYRQSLGQGPEFLIYFQGTGAADDSGLPNDRFFAVRPEGSVSTLKIQRTERGDSAVYLCASSYDNLGEQYFGPGTRLTVT.

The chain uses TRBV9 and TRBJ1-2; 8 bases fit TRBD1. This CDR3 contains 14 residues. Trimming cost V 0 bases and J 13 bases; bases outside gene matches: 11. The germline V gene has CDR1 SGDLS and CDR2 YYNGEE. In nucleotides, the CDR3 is TGTGCCAGCAGCGTAGACCCCGCCGGACAGGGACGCACCTTC. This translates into CASSVDPAGQGRTF.

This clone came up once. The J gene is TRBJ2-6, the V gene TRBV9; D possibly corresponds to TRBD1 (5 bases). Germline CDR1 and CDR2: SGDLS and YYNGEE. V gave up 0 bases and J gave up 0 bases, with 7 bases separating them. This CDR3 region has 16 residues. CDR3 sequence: CASSVARGSGANVLTF. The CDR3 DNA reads TGTGCCAGCAGCGTAGCTAGGGGCTCTGGGGCCAACGTCCTGACTTTC. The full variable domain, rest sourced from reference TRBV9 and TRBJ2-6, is DSGVTQTPKHLITATGQRVTLRCSPRSGDLSVYWYQQSLDQGLQFLIQYYNGEERAKGNILERFSAQQFPDLHSELNLSSLELGDSALYFCASSVARGSGANVLTFGAGSRLTVL.

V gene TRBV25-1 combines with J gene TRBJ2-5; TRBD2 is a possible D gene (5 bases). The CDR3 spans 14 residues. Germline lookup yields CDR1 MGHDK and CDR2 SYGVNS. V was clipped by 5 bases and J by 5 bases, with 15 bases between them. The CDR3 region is CASSPRLEAETQYF. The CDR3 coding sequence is TGTGCCAGCAGTCCTAGGCTGGAGGCGGAGACCCAGTACTTC. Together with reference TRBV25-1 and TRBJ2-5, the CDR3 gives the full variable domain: EADIYQTPRYLVIGTGKKITLECSQTMGHDKMYWYQQDPGMELHLIHYSYGVNSTEKGDLSSESTVSRIRTEHFPLTLESARPSHTSQYLCASSPRLEAETQYFGPGTRLLVL.

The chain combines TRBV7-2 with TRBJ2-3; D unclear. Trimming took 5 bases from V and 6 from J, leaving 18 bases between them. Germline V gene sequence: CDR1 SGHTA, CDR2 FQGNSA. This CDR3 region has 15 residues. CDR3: CASSAPPPYVDTQYF. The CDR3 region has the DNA TGTGCCAGCAGCGCTCCCCCACCTTATGTTGATACGCAGTATTTT.

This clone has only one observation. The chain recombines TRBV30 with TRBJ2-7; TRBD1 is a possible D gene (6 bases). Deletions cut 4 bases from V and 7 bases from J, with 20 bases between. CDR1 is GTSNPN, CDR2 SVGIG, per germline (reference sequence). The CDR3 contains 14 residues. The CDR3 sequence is CAWNHGGSEGEQYF. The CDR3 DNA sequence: TGTGCCTGGAATCATGGGGGCAGCGAGGGTGAGCAGTACTTC.

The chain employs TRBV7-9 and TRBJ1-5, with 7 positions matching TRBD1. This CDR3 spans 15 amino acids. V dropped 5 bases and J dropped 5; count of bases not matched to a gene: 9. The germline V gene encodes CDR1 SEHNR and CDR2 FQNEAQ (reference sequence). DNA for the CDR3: TGTGCCAGCAGCCCAACAGGGGTCCCTCATCAGCCCCAGCATTTT. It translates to CASSPTGVPHQPQHF.

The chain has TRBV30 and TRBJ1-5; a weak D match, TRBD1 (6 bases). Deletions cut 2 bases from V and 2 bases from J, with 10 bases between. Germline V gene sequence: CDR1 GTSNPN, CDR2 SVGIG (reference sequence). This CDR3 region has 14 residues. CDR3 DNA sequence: TGTGCCTGGAGTAGGGGGTTCGGCAATCAGCCCCAGCATTTT. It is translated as CAWSRGFGNQPQHF.

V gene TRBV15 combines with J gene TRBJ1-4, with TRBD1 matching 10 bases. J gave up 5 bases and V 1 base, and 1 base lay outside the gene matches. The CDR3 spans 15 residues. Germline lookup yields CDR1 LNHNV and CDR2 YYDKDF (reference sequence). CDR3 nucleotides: TGTGCCACCAGCAGAGTGGGACAGGGGAATGAAAAACTGTTTTTT. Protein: CATSRVGQGNEKLFF.

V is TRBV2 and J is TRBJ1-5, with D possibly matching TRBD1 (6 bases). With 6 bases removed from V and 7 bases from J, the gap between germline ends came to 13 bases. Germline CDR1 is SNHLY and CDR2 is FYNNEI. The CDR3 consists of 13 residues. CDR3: CASSRQDEQPQHF. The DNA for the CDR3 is TGTGCCAGCAGCCGACAGGATGAACAGCCCCAGCATTTT.